The 28 T cell receptor beta chains in this list originate from one sample, sequenced in a study of brain T cells in children with intractable seizures. The repertoire was sequenced with immunoSEQ multiplex PCR; TCRdb's copy has only in-frame clones and lacks some. The data contain 110,000 or so clones, under 95% of them singletons. The sample here was peripheral blood, taken at surgery. Every receptor here comes from a boy under two years old with hemimegalencephaly and intractable seizures.

The CDR3 DNA reads TGTGCCAGCAGTTTATTTTGGGTTGGCACAGATACGCAGTATTTT. It encodes CASSLFWVGTDTQYF. The rearrangement joins TRBV27 to TRBJ2-3; no definite D call. Between the trimmed V and J ends, which lost 1 base and 1 base, there was a span of 9 bases. Per germline, CDR1 MNHEY and CDR2 SMNVEV (reference sequence). The CDR3 extends over 15 amino acids.

The chain carries TRBV18 and TRBJ2-1; D perhaps matches TRBD1 (5 bases). CDR1 is KGHSH, CDR2 LQKENI, per germline. V lost 0 bases and J 3 bases, leaving 6 bases between the germline ends. The CDR3 consists of 14 residues. The CDR3: CASSPPQGYNEQFF. CDR3 in DNA: TGTGCCAGCTCACCACCCCAGGGCTACAATGAGCAGTTCTTC.

The V call is TRBV24-1, the J call TRBJ2-5; D may be TRBD1 or TRBD2 (6 bases each). The germline CDR1 and CDR2 sequences are KGHDR and SFDVKD. Between the trimmed V and J ends, which lost 3 bases and 4 bases, there was a span of 14 bases. The CDR3 runs to 15 residues. This CDR3 is CATSDPTGGGETQYF. Written as DNA, the CDR3 is TGTGCCACCAGTGATCCGACCGGAGGGGGAGAGACCCAGTACTTC.

The gene calls are TRBV7-3 and TRBJ2-2; D call uncertain. V lost 8 bases and J lost 0, with 16 bases in between. Germline V gene data show CDR1 as SGHTA and CDR2 as FQGTGA. The CDR3 runs to 16 residues. CDR3 in amino acids: CASRLFKTANTGELFF. CDR3 in DNA: TGTGCCAGCCGTCTTTTCAAGACGGCGAACACCGGGGAGCTGTTTTTT.

The chain recombines TRBV15 with TRBJ2-3; TRBD1 might be the D (7 bases). The CDR3 contains 18 residues. Germline V lookup: CDR1 LNHNV, CDR2 YYDKDF (reference sequence). Trimming left V 0 bases short and J 0 bases short, with 16 bases between. Here the CDR3 reads CATSRDLTGRYSTDTQYF. CDR3 nucleotide sequence: TGTGCCACCAGCAGAGATTTGACAGGGAGGTATAGCACAGATACGCAGTATTTT. The variable domain in full, completed from reference TRBV15 and TRBJ2-3, reads DAMVIQNPRYQVTQFGKPVTLSCSQTLNHNVMYWYQQKSSQAPKLLFHYYDKDFNNEADTPDNFQSRRPNTSFCFLDIRSPGLGDTAMYLCATSRDLTGRYSTDTQYFGPGTRLTVL.

The chain is built from TRBV24-1 and TRBJ2-1; tentatively, D is TRBD2 (6 bases). The V end lost 9 bases, the J end lost 2 bases, and 13 bases lay between the germline ends. Per germline, CDR1 KGHDR and CDR2 SFDVKD. The CDR3 is 14 amino acids. The CDR3 coding sequence is TGTGCCACCGCAAAGCGGGCCCCCTACAATGAGCAGTTCTTC. Its translation: CATAKRAPYNEQFF.

The V call is TRBV6-2 or TRBV6-3, the J call TRBJ2-1; 9 bases map to TRBD2. This CDR3 comprises 17 residues. Germline-derived CDR1 and CDR2 are MNHEY and SVGEGT. The ends lost 5 bases at V and 6 bases at J; junction bases unmatched: 14. The CDR3 here is CASSHPQWREGSNEQFF. For the CDR3, the DNA is TGTGCCAGCAGTCACCCCCAGTGGCGGGAGGGCAGCAATGAGCAGTTCTTC.

The count of this clone is one. The V call is TRBV5-6, the J call TRBJ2-7, with a possible D match to TRBD2 (5 bases). The ends were cut back, 1 base at V and 4 bases at J, with 6 bases in the middle. CDR3 size: 12 residues. Germline CDR1 and CDR2: SGHDT and YYEEEE. The CDR3 here is CASSLWTYEQYF. CDR3 bases: TGTGCCAGCAGCTTGTGGACTTACGAGCAGTACTTC.

This clone showed up just once. The chain recombines TRBV29-1 with TRBJ2-7, with a weak D call TRBD1 (6 bases). Germline CDR1 reads SQVTM; CDR2 reads ANQGSEA. The CDR3 sequence is 14 residues long. The ends were cut back, 4 bases at V and 0 bases at J, with 13 bases in the middle. The CDR3 loop reads CSVGPRDNSYEQYF. As DNA, the CDR3 is TGCAGCGTTGGTCCCCGGGACAACTCCTACGAGCAGTACTTC.

This chain uses TRBV29-1 with TRBJ2-7, with 9 bases fitting TRBD1. CDR3 length: 13 residues. The ends lost 7 bases at V and 2 bases at J; junction bases unmatched: 6. Germline assignment: CDR1 SQVTM and CDR2 ANQGSEA. The CDR3 sequence: CSATGTGPYEQYF. As DNA, the CDR3 is TGCAGCGCCACCGGGACAGGGCCCTACGAGCAGTACTTC.

V gene TRBV5-4 combines with J gene TRBJ2-1; TRBD2 is a possible D gene (6 bases). The CDR3 contains 13 residues. The V gene's germline CDR1 is SGHNT and CDR2 YYREEE (reference sequence). V was cut by 4 bases and J by 8 bases, with 13 bases left in between. CDR3 nucleotides: TGTGCCAGCAGCCATGACGCGGGGTATGAGCAGTTCTTC. As protein: CASSHDAGYEQFF.

The rearrangement links TRBV12-3 or TRBV12-4 to TRBJ1-1; D gene ambiguous. The CDR3 sequence is 12 residues long. V gave up 1 base and J gave up 11 bases, with 11 bases separating them. CDR3 region: CASSLVNRQAFF. In nucleotides, the CDR3 is TGTGCCAGCAGTTTAGTTAACCGGCAGGCTTTCTTT.

This clone was seen only once. The J gene is TRBJ2-1, the V gene TRBV11-3, with D perhaps given as TRBD1 or TRBD2 (5 bases each). The CDR3 runs 16 residues. Trimming removed 1 base from V and 5 bases from J, with 15 bases in between. Germline assignment: CDR1 SGHNT and CDR2 YENEEA. CDR3: CASSLVSGQGDNEQFF. The CDR3 coding sequence is TGTGCCAGCAGCTTAGTGTCTGGCCAGGGAGACAATGAGCAGTTCTTC.

In this sample, this clone turned up once. V is TRBV12-3 or TRBV12-4 and J is TRBJ2-5; a possible D gene is TRBD2 (7 bases). The ends were cut back, 3 bases at V and 4 bases at J, with 9 bases in the middle. The CDR3 is made up of 13 amino acids. The CDR3 loop is CASSFGGLETQYF. CDR3 nucleotide sequence: TGTGCCAGCAGTTTCGGGGGGCTAGAGACCCAGTACTTC.

The rearrangement joins TRBV27 to TRBJ1-5, with D hard to call. The germline V gene encodes CDR1 MNHEY and CDR2 SMNVEV (reference sequence). Trimming left V 1 base short and J 2 bases short, with 3 bases between. The CDR3 is 13 amino acids. The CDR3 protein is CASSLLGNQPQHF. In DNA, the CDR3 is TGTGCCAGCAGTTTATTGGGCAATCAGCCCCAGCATTTT.

V gene TRBV4-1 combines with J gene TRBJ2-3; 9 positions agree with TRBD1. With V trimmed by 3 bases and J by 6 bases, 13 bases remained unmatched. The CDR3 is made up of 17 amino acids. CDR1 MGHRA and CDR2 YSYEKL come from the germline V gene. CDR3 coding DNA: TGCGCCAGCAGCCAGGGGACAAGGACAGGGGCCCTGGATACGCAGTATTTT. It codes for CASSQGTRTGALDTQYF.

This chain connects TRBV7-6 to TRBJ2-2; D gene ambiguous. Looked up from germline, CDR1 is SGHVS and CDR2 is FNYEAQ. CDR3 size: 16 residues. Between the trimmed V and J ends, which lost 3 bases and 4 bases, there was a span of 15 bases. CDR3 amino acids: CASSLFSLELTGELFF. CDR3 DNA sequence: TGTGCCAGCAGCTTGTTCAGTCTGGAGCTCACCGGGGAGCTGTTTTTT.

The chain combines TRBV5-1 with TRBJ2-3; perhaps TRBD2 as D (6 bases). V gave up 3 bases and J gave up 3 bases, with 11 bases separating them. The CDR3 extends over 14 amino acids. The germline V gene has CDR1 SGHRS and CDR2 YFSETQ. The DNA of the CDR3 is TGCGCCAGCAGCTCGACTAGGAGGACAGATACGCAGTATTTT. Translating it yields CASSSTRRTDTQYF.

The chain links TRBV19 to TRBJ2-7; D may be TRBD1 or TRBD2 (5 bases each). The CDR3 totals 14 residues. The V gene's germline CDR1 is LNHDA and CDR2 SQIVND (reference sequence). Trimming shortened V by 5 bases and J by 3 bases, and 14 bases separated the two germline ends. The CDR3 DNA sequence: TGTGCCAGTAGTCCCCCCGGGACCTTCTACGAGCAGTACTTC. The encoded protein is CASSPPGTFYEQYF. Full variable domain (rest looked up from reference TRBV19 and TRBJ2-7): DGGITQSPKYLFRKEGQNVTLSCEQNLNHDAMYWYRQDPGQGLRLIYYSQIVNDFQKGDIAEGYSVSREKKESFPLTVTSAQKNPTAFYLCASSPPGTFYEQYFGPGTRLTVT.

This sequence joins TRBV4-2 and TRBJ2-2, with TRBD2 matching over 11 bases. The germline gives CDR1 LGHNA, CDR2 YNFKEQ. The CDR3 extends over 18 amino acids. The ends lost 2 bases at V and 1 base at J; junction bases unmatched: 6. The CDR3 region is CASSQRGLAGGNTGELFF. The CDR3 nucleotides are TGTGCCAGCAGCCAAAGGGGGCTAGCGGGAGGGAACACCGGGGAGCTGTTTTTT.

V gene TRBV30 combines with J gene TRBJ1-2; a possible D gene is TRBD1 (5 bases). The CDR3 contains 11 residues. Trimming pared 4 bases from V and 2 bases from J, leaving 5 bases between. CDR1 and CDR2 (germline): GTSNPN, SVGIG (reference sequence). The CDR3 coding sequence is TGTGCCTGGAACAGGAACTATGGCTACACCTTC. Protein: CAWNRNYGYTF.

In regard to this clone: A read error may account for a junction end that differs from germline. This sequence joins TRBV5-4 and TRBJ1-2, with D perhaps TRBD1 (5 bases). Germline V gene lookup returns CDR1 SGHNT and CDR2 YYREEE (reference sequence). The CDR3 extends over 13 amino acids. The CDR3 protein is CASSRAGTGSYAF. CDR3 in DNA: TGTGCCAGCAGCCGGGCGGGGACGGGCTCTTATGCCTTC.

The chain combines TRBV19 with TRBJ2-7; 8 nucleotides agree with TRBD2. After removal of 6 bases from V and 3 bases from J, the junction contained 10 bases not matched to a gene. Germline lookup yields CDR1 LNHDA and CDR2 SQIVND (reference sequence). This CDR3 contains 15 residues. In nucleotides, the CDR3 is TGTGCCAGTAGAAGGGCGGGGGGCTATGACTACGAGCAGTACTTC. It translates to CASRRAGGYDYEQYF.

The rearrangement uses TRBV2 and TRBJ2-1; 9 nucleotides agree with TRBD1. V lost 11 bases and J lost 5; bases outside the gene matches: 7. CDR1 SNHLY and CDR2 FYNNEI come from the germline V gene. This CDR3 has 13 amino acids. The CDR3 bases are TGTGCCGGTAGGGGACAGGGCAACAATGAGCAGTTCTTC. It yields the protein CAGRGQGNNEQFF.

V usage is TRBV28 and J usage is TRBJ2-1; 10 nucleotides align to TRBD2. Germline values: CDR1 MDHEN, CDR2 SYDVKM. The CDR3 is 14 residues long. J lost 0 bases, V lost 10 bases, and 3 bases had no gene match. DNA of the CDR3: TGTGCCACCCGGACTAGCGGCTCCTACAATGAGCAGTTCTTC. Translating gives CATRTSGSYNEQFF. The full variable domain, in which reference TRBV28 and TRBJ2-1 provide the parts outside the CDR3, is DVKVTQSSRYLVKRTGEKVFLECVQDMDHENMFWYRQDPGLGLRLIYFSYDVKMKEKGDIPEGYSVSREKKERFSLILESASTNQTSMYLCATRTSGSYNEQFFGPGTRLTVL.

This chain joins TRBV18 and TRBJ2-5; 9 nucleotides match TRBD1. This CDR3 is built from 15 residues. After removal of 3 bases from V and 6 bases from J, the junction contained 8 bases not matched to a gene. The germline V gene encodes CDR1 KGHSH and CDR2 LQKENI. The CDR3 spells CASSPLGQGFKTQYF. As DNA, the CDR3 is TGTGCCAGCTCACCCCTAGGACAGGGGTTCAAGACCCAGTACTTC.

The J gene is TRBJ2-5, the V gene TRBV5-1, with D perhaps TRBD1 (6 bases). Per germline, CDR1 SGHRS and CDR2 YFSETQ. With 0 bases removed from V and 0 bases from J, the gap between germline ends came to 12 bases. This CDR3 contains 16 residues. The CDR3, as DNA: TGCGCCAGCAGCTTGGAGGGGACACGAAACCAAGAGACCCAGTACTTC. Amino acids: CASSLEGTRNQETQYF.

This chain uses TRBV6-2 or TRBV6-3 with TRBJ2-1; D is possibly TRBD2 (6 bases). CDR1 MNHEY and CDR2 SVGEGT come from the germline V gene. CDR3 size: 14 residues. The V end lost 5 bases, the J end lost 6 bases, and 14 bases lay between the germline ends. CDR3 protein: CASSTPGTGNEQFF. Written as DNA, the CDR3 is TGTGCCAGCAGTACGCCCGGGACTGGCAATGAGCAGTTCTTC.